This T cell receptor (beta chain) derives from a study of beta chain features in type 1 diabetes. Isolated RNA was reverse transcribed in full, so expressed TCRB transcripts were sequenced. The assay was immunoSEQ multiplex PCR, and TCRdb's table has in-frame clones only and misses some. The sample records 250,000 to 300,000 clones, about 7.8% being singletons. With regard to this clone: Its specificity is not known.

General observations from the study: No resolution was reached here on whether HLA type influences TCRB rearrangement.

The V end was cut by 2 bases, the J end by 11 bases, with 10 bases between. Germline lookup yields CDR1 SGHTA and CDR2 FQGTGA. There are 13 residues in the CDR3. The chain couples TRBV7-3 to TRBJ1-6; D gene unclear. Sequencing was performed on central memory CD4+ T cells from blood. The sequence was collected from a woman under 30 in good health. The CDR3 bases are TGTGCCAGCAGCTTAGATCCGCGGGCACCCCTCCACTTT. Translated: CASSLDPRAPLHF.